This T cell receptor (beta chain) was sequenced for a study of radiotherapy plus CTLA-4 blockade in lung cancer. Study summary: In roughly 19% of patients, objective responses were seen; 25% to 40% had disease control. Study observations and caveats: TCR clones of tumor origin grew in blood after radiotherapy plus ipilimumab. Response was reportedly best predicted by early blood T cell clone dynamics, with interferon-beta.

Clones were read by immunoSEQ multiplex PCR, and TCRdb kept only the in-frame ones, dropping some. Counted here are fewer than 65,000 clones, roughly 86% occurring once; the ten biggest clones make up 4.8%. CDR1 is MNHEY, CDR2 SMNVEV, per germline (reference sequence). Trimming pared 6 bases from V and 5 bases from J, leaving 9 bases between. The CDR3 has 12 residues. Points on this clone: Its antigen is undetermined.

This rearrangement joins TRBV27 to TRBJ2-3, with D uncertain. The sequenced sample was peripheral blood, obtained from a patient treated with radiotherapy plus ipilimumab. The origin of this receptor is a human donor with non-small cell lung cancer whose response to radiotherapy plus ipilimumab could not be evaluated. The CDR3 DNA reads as TGTGCCAGCAGGTCCACGGGAGATACGCAGTATTTT. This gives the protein CASRSTGDTQYF.